This record concerns one T cell receptor (beta chain) sequence. Its specificity is unknown. The sample belongs to a study of T cell responses to AZD1222 COVID-19 vaccine. The study, taken as a whole, reports: A reported finding is that nearly half of spike-specific TCRs target unmutated variant regions. Clonal diversity was possibly underestimated, and the donors were mostly white British, with more females. The study found vaccine-associated CD4 TCRs spanning spike, dominant at 160-218 and 743-854.

The CDR3 is 14 amino acids. V lost 5 bases to trimming and J lost 4 bases, with 13 bases between them. Germline loops: CDR1 SGHTA, CDR2 FQGNSA. Some clones are missing from TCRdb's copy, which holds only in-frame ones; the method was immunoSEQ multiplex PCR. The table has tens of thousands of clones, roughly 90% seen once; the top ten hold 6% to 7.5%. This rearrangement joins TRBV7-2 to TRBJ2-3, with D perhaps matching TRBD2 (5 bases). This sample comprised peripheral blood, obtained 28 days after the second AZD1222 dose. This TCR came from an adult who received the AZD1222 COVID-19 vaccine. The CDR3 DNA reads TGTGCCAGCAGCCGCAACCCCGGGGCAGATACGCAGTATTTT. Translation gives CASSRNPGADTQYF. Full variable domain (missing parts from reference TRBV7-2 and TRBJ2-3): GAGVSQSPSNKVTEKGKDVELRCDPISGHTALYWYRQSLGQGLEFLIYFQGNSAPDKSGLPSDRFSAERTGGSVSTLTIQRTQQEDSAVYLCASSRNPGADTQYFGPGTRLTVL.